This record looks at one T cell receptor beta chain sequence and its context. The antigen is not known. This record belongs to a study of OX40 agonist ivuxolimab in advanced cancers. General study points: More expanded clones were found, on average, in CD8+ than in CD4+ T cells. Blood T cells, both CD4+ and CD8+, expanded clonally by week 6 at 0.1 to 3.0 mg/kg. Antigens targeted by the expanded peripheral T cells were not determined.

Clones were sequenced by immunoSEQ multiplex PCR, and TCRdb holds only the in-frame ones, with some missing. This table has around 10,000 clones, less than 90% appearing once. CDR3 length equals 13 residues. The germline V gene encodes CDR1 LNHDA and CDR2 SQIVND (reference sequence). V was trimmed by 5 bases and J by 5 bases, leaving 9 bases between them. Patients with autoimmune history or systemic immunosuppression were excluded. The chain is built from TRBV19 and TRBJ2-2; D is uncertain. The sample consisted of CD4+ or CD8+ T cells sorted from blood, taken in a trial of the OX40 agonist ivuxolimab. This clonotype was obtained from an adult with an advanced solid tumor such as melanoma, head and neck, liver or kidney cancer. This CDR3 is CASSPDWTGELFF. The CDR3, as DNA: TGTGCCAGTAGTCCCGACTGGACCGGGGAGCTGTTTTTT.